The 14 T cell receptor beta chains reported below all come from one sample, sequenced in a study of sequential checkpoint blockade in melanoma. Treatment described: randomized to nivolumab then ipilimumab (arm A) or the reverse (arm B). Profiling relied on immunoSEQ multiplex PCR, and the TCRdb table lists in-frame clones only, not all of them. The sample includes over 10,000 clones, 70% to 85% of them seen just once. Sample: CD8+ T cells sorted from blood (inferred from file names), taken from a patient given nivolumab and ipilimumab in sequence. Source of these receptors: a human donor with melanoma.

The rearrangement links TRBV7-9 to TRBJ2-7; D is unresolved. The V and J ends lost 5 bases and 3 bases respectively, with 8 bases between them. The CDR3 contains 12 residues. Looked up from germline, CDR1 is SEHNR and CDR2 is FQNEAQ (reference sequence). The CDR3 spells CASSLVSYEQYF. In DNA form, the CDR3 reads TGTGCCAGCAGCCTCGTTAGCTACGAGCAGTACTTC.

The genes are TRBV7-2 and TRBJ2-1, with 7 positions matching TRBD1. Germline CDR1 reads SGHTA; CDR2 reads FQGNSA. The trim removed 0 bases at V and 7 bases at J, leaving 6 bases unmatched. The CDR3 length is 15 residues. The CDR3 nucleotides read TGTGCCAGCAGCTTAGCTTTGGGACAGCGAAATGAGCAGTTCTTC. Translation gives CASSLALGQRNEQFF.

This clone has a handful of counts. The genes are TRBV14 and TRBJ2-7, with TRBD1 matching 7 bases. Germline values: CDR1 SGHDN, CDR2 FVKESK. The CDR3 is made up of 15 amino acids. The V segment lost 3 bases and the J segment 5 bases; nucleotides outside the gene matches: 10. The CDR3 nucleotides read TGTGCCAGCAGCCAGTCCGGGACAGTGGGCAACGAGCAGTACGTC. Amino acids: CASSQSGTVGNEQYV.

The chain joins TRBV5-5 to TRBJ1-2; D might be TRBD1 (6 bases). CDR3 size: 15 residues. Trimming removed 3 bases from V and 0 bases from J, with 12 bases in between. Germline values: CDR1 SGHKS, CDR2 YYEKEE (reference sequence). The CDR3 region has the DNA TGTGCCAGCAGCTACCAACAGGGACCTAACTATGGCTACACCTTC. It codes for CASSYQQGPNYGYTF.

The rearrangement joins TRBV11-2 to TRBJ2-1; D is ambiguous. CDR1 and CDR2 from the germline V gene are SGHAT and FQNNGV. The V and J ends lost 1 base and 4 bases respectively, with 8 bases between them. CDR3 length: 14 amino acids. For the CDR3, the DNA is TGTGCCAGCAGCTTAGGACTGGATTACAATGAGCAGTTCTTC. This sequence encodes CASSLGLDYNEQFF.

The rearrangement links TRBV7-9 to TRBJ1-2; perhaps TRBD1 as D (5 bases). The CDR3 is made up of 13 amino acids. With 4 bases removed from V and 8 bases from J, the gap between germline ends came to 14 bases. CDR1 and CDR2 from the germline V gene are SEHNR and FQNEAQ (reference sequence). CDR3 sequence (DNA): TGTGCCAGCAGCTACCTTGGGGACTGGGGCTACACCTTC. It codes for CASSYLGDWGYTF.

This clone was observed a handful of times. The chain employs TRBV6-1 and TRBJ2-7, with D possibly TRBD2 on 5 matching bases. V was pared by 1 base and J by 0 bases, with 7 bases between. The V gene's germline CDR1 is MNHNS and CDR2 SASEGT. This CDR3 is 14 amino acids long. CDR3 sequence: CASSEVLASYEQYF. The CDR3 coding sequence is TGTGCCAGCAGTGAAGTCCTAGCCTCCTACGAGCAGTACTTC.

CDR3 DNA sequence: TGTGCCAGCAGCGCAAGAGACAGTCCCTATGGCTACACCTTC. Translated: CASSARDSPYGYTF. The V call is TRBV9, the J call TRBJ1-2; maybe TRBD1 (5 bases). This CDR3 is built from 14 residues. Germline CDR1 SGDLS, CDR2 YYNGEE. V dropped 3 bases and J dropped 4 bases, with 13 bases sitting between them.

The chain is built from TRBV2 and TRBJ2-1, with 9 positions matching TRBD1. V shed 6 bases, J shed 5 bases, and the junction held 2 bases outside the gene matches. The CDR3 runs to 13 residues. Germline V gene sequence: CDR1 SNHLY, CDR2 FYNNEI. The CDR3 coding sequence is TGTGCCAGCAGGGGACAGGGACACAATGAGCAGTTCTTC. Protein sequence: CASRGQGHNEQFF.

This clone was detected only once. The chain combines TRBV5-4 with TRBJ2-3, with D maybe TRBD2 (6 bases). CDR3 length equals 14 residues. Germline V gene lookup returns CDR1 SGHNT and CDR2 YYREEE (reference sequence). V shed 5 bases and J shed 4 bases, with 14 bases lying between them. Here the CDR3 DNA reads TGTGCCAGCAGTTCCGGGGGTTTCCCAGATACGCAGTATTTT. Protein product: CASSSGGFPDTQYF.

The chain is built from TRBV9 and TRBJ2-2; a possible D gene is TRBD2 (6 bases). There are 17 residues in the CDR3. CDR1 is SGDLS, CDR2 YYNGEE, per germline. V was cut by 4 bases and J by 2 bases, with 18 bases left in between. The CDR3 bases are TGTGCCAGCAGCCCCTATATGGACTACCTCAACACCGGGGAGCTGTTTTTT. This gives the protein CASSPYMDYLNTGELFF.

The chain joins TRBV5-6 to TRBJ2-7; maybe TRBD2 (7 bases). Germline CDR1 and CDR2: SGHDT and YYEEEE. CDR3 size: 15 residues. V shed 3 bases and J shed 9 bases, with 22 bases lying between them. The CDR3 coding sequence is TGTGCCAGCAGCTGGGGGGCGGGAGCCCTGGTAGTGCAGTACTTC. This gives the protein CASSWGAGALVVQYF. Combining the CDR3 with reference TRBV5-6 and TRBJ2-7 gives the whole variable domain DAGVTQSPTHLIKTRGQQVTLRCSPKSGHDTVSWYQQALGQGPQFIFQYYEEEERQRGNFPDRFSGHQFPNYSSELNVNALLLGDSALYLCASSWGAGALVVQYFGPGTRLTVT.

J is TRBJ1-4 and V is TRBV7-9; D gene uncertain. Germline-derived CDR1 and CDR2 are SEHNR and FQNEAQ (reference sequence). V was cut by 2 bases and J by 3 bases, with 16 bases left in between. The CDR3 covers 17 residues. The CDR3 DNA is TGTGCCAGCAGCTTACCCCGGCGGGGAGGTTCTAATGAAAAACTGTTTTTT. It codes for CASSLPRRGGSNEKLFF.

J is TRBJ2-7 and V is TRBV4-1; D not certain. Trimming removed 4 bases at V and 6 bases at J, with 13 bases between. This CDR3 spans 13 amino acids. The germline gives CDR1 MGHRA, CDR2 YSYEKL. CDR3 nucleotide sequence: TGCGCCAGCAGCCCGCCCGGGTCTGCCGAGCAGTACTTC. The encoded protein is CASSPPGSAEQYF.